This T cell receptor (beta chain) derives from a study of regulatory T cells in long-lasting Graves disease. This clonotype occurred a few times. Its antigen is undetermined. Time point of the sample: newly diagnosed GD, antithyroid drugs for less than 3 months. Construction of the TCR library relied on RNA isolated from PBMCs. The source of the patients was an endocrinology department in Xi'an, China. Study-wide results and limits: Persistent patients had more shared public clonotypes (2,741) than new patients (approximately 970). TRBV28, TRBJ1-2 and TRBJ2-5 were favored in persistent disease.

V gave up 0 bases and J gave up 5 bases, with 7 bases separating them. CDR1 is MNHEY and CDR2 is SVGAGI in the germline V gene. The CDR3 has 13 residues. Building of the TCR beta libraries involved iRepertoire HTBI primers and Arm-PCR of CDR3 regions. TCRdb analysed the multiplex PCR reads with MiXCR anew, one entry per CDR3 protein. The table shows a few hundred thousand distinct CDR3 sequences, with around 15% occurring only once. This sample also appeared in a second study, on T cells in Graves' hyperthyroidism and ophthalmopathy. This second study says: Among thyroid clonotypes expanded above 0.001, most also appeared in blood.

Source: peripheral blood mononuclear cells (PBMCs), taken at new diagnosis, from a patient treated with antithyroid drugs. The sequence came from a woman under 30 with Graves disease. This chain connects TRBV6-5 to TRBJ1-1; D unclear. The CDR3 sequence is CASSYSDRTEAFF. CDR3 nucleotide sequence: TGTGCCAGCAGTTACTCCGATCGAACTGAAGCTTTCTTT.